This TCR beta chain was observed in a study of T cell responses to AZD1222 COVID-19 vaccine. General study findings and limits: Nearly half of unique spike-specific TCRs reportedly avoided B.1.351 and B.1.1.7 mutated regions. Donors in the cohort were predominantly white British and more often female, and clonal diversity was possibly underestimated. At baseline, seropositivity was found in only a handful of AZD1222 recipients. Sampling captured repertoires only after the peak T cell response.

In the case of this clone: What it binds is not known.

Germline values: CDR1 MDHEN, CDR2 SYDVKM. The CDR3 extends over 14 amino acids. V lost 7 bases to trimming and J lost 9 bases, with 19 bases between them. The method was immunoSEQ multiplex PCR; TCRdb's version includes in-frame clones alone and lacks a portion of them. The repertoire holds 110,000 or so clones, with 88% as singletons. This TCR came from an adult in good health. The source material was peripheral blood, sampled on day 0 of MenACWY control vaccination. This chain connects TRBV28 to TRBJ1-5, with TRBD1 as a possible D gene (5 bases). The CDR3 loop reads CASTERGVSRPQHF. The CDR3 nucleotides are TGTGCCAGCACCGAACGGGGGGTATCGCGGCCCCAGCATTTT. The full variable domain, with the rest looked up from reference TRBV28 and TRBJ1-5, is DVKVTQSSRYLVKRTGEKVFLECVQDMDHENMFWYRQDPGLGLRLIYFSYDVKMKEKGDIPEGYSVSREKKERFSLILESASTNQTSMYLCASTERGVSRPQHFGDGTRLSIL.